This T cell receptor (beta chain) appears in the sequencing data of a study of T cell responses to AZD1222 COVID-19 vaccine. For this clone: Its matching antigen is unknown.

Study results and limitations: At study baseline, merely roughly 6 AZD1222 recipients were seropositive. In a largely white British group with more females than males, clonal diversity was possibly underestimated.

Generated by immunoSEQ multiplex PCR, the TCRdb table keeps only in-frame clones and is missing some. The repertoire holds tens of thousands of clones, with roughly 90% as singletons. Germline V CDR1 and CDR2: SGHVS, FNYEAQ. This CDR3 is 15 amino acids long. V gave up 1 base and J gave up 7 bases; unmatched junction bases: 4. The TCR comes from an adult who received the AZD1222 COVID-19 vaccine. Sequenced material: peripheral blood, taken 28 days after the second AZD1222 dose. The rearrangement joins TRBV7-6 to TRBJ1-6; 7 nucleotides agree with TRBD1. CDR3 sequence: CASSLVARGNSPLHF. The CDR3 DNA reads as TGTGCCAGCAGCTTAGTAGCCAGGGGGAATTCACCCCTCCACTTT.